These 15 T cell receptor beta chains were sequenced from one sample in a study of T-cell memory formation after mild COVID-19. TCRdb ran MiXCR on the 5' RACE reads and lists one entry per CDR3 protein. Here the sample spans a few hundred thousand distinct CDR3 sequences, roughly a quarter being singletons. Sequenced: PBMCs or a T cell subset sorted from them (not recorded which). The receptors were sampled from an adult woman who had mild COVID-19 (a few samples of this study predate the infection). Cell type and time point are not known.

The chain employs TRBV29-1 and TRBJ1-1, with 8 bases identical to TRBD1. The CDR3 sequence is 12 residues long. V lost 4 bases and J lost 7; bases outside the gene matches: 5. Per the germline V gene, CDR1 is SQVTM and CDR2 is ANQGSEA. The CDR3 DNA reads as TGCAGCGTTGCAGGGGGCTTGAGTGAAGCTTTCTTT. This encodes CSVAGGLSEAFF. Based on the CDR3 plus reference TRBV29-1 and TRBJ1-1, the full variable domain is SAVISQKPSRDICQRGTSLTIQCQVDSQVTMMFWYRQQPGQSLTLIATANQGSEATYESGFVIDKFPISRPNLTFSTLTVSNMSPEDSSIYLCSVAGGLSEAFFGQGTRLTVV.

The V call is TRBV7-2, the J call TRBJ2-3; TRBD2 aligns across 15 bases. The CDR3 has 16 amino acids. V was clipped by 5 bases and J by 9 bases; unmatched bases: 9. CDR1 is SGHTA, CDR2 FQGNSA, per germline. The DNA for the CDR3 is TGTGCCAGCAGCCCCCGGACTAGCGGGAGGGCCGGCACGCAGTATTTT. Its translation is CASSPRTSGRAGTQYF.

This clonotype has a handful of counts. The chain recombines TRBV5-1 with TRBJ1-2, with 7 bases aligning to TRBD1. Trimming at V came to 3 bases and at J to 6 bases, leaving 8 bases not matched to a gene. This CDR3 contains 14 residues. Per the germline V gene, CDR1 is SGHRS and CDR2 is YFSETQ. The CDR3 region has the DNA TGCGCCAGCAGCTCCGGGACAGCCGGGGATGGCTACACCTTC. It encodes CASSSGTAGDGYTF.

In its sample, this clonotype was seen a few times. This chain connects TRBV7-9 to TRBJ2-4; weak D call: TRBD1 (5 bases). The germline CDR1 and CDR2 sequences are SEHNR and FQNEAQ (reference sequence). The CDR3 runs to 12 residues. V lost 3 bases and J lost 8, with 8 bases in between. In DNA form, the CDR3 reads TGTGCCAGCAGCTTCCAGGGTCACATTCAGTACTTC. Translated, it gives CASSFQGHIQYF.

This sequence joins TRBV7-3 and TRBJ2-1; the D gene could be TRBD1 or TRBD2 (5 bases each). Per germline, CDR1 SGHTA and CDR2 FQGTGA. The CDR3 has 15 residues. The V end was cut by 4 bases, the J end by 4 bases, with 14 bases between. CDR3 residues: CASSSDWGMYNEQFF. CDR3 DNA: TGTGCCAGCAGCTCAGACTGGGGGATGTACAATGAGCAGTTCTTC. Full variable domain (outside the CDR3, taken from reference TRBV7-3 and TRBJ2-1): GAGVSQTPSNKVTEKGKYVELRCDPISGHTALYWYRQSLGQGPEFLIYFQGTGAADDSGLPNDRFFAVRPEGSVSTLKIQRTERGDSAVYLCASSSDWGMYNEQFFGPGTRLTVL.

The chain is built from TRBV6-5 and TRBJ2-6, with 8 bases matching TRBD1. Losses at the gene ends were 5 bases for V and 0 bases for J; bases not matched to a gene: 3. Germline values: CDR1 MNHEY, CDR2 SVGAGI. This CDR3 is 16 amino acids long. The CDR3 loop is CASSKDRASGANVLTF. The DNA for the CDR3 is TGTGCCAGCAGTAAGGACAGGGCCTCTGGGGCCAACGTCCTGACTTTC.

This rearrangement joins TRBV7-8 to TRBJ2-3; the D is unclear. The CDR3 sequence is 13 residues long. Germline-derived CDR1 and CDR2 are SGHVS and FQNEAQ. Trimming left V 5 bases short and J 4 bases short, with 10 bases between. The CDR3 loop is CASSARAADTQYF. CDR3 bases: TGTGCCAGCAGCGCTCGGGCTGCAGATACGCAGTATTTT.

The rearrangement uses TRBV7-2 and TRBJ2-1; 7 positions agree with TRBD2. The CDR3 totals 16 residues. Unmatched junction bases numbered 5, after V lost 3 bases and J lost 0 bases. CDR1 and CDR2 (germline): SGHTA, FQGNSA. The CDR3 nucleotides read TGTGCCAGCAGCTTCTGGCGGGGGAGCTCCTACAATGAGCAGTTCTTC. Amino acid sequence: CASSFWRGSSYNEQFF.

The chain has TRBV20-1 and TRBJ2-4; D is unclear. The CDR3 has 11 amino acids. Germline CDR1 is DFQATT and CDR2 is SNEGSKA (reference sequence). V was cut by 6 bases and J by 9 bases, with 12 bases left in between. CDR3 residues: CSAILGGIQYF. The CDR3 nucleotides are TGCAGTGCAATCCTAGGCGGCATTCAGTACTTC.

This clonotype has a count of ten or more. The rearrangement joins TRBV5-5 to TRBJ2-7; 7 nucleotides align to TRBD1. The CDR3 extends over 15 amino acids. V lost 5 bases and J lost 0; bases outside the gene matches: 8. Germline CDR1 is SGHKS and CDR2 is YYEKEE (reference sequence). For the CDR3, the DNA is TGTGCCAGCAGTTCTAGGGGGCCTATCTCCTACGAGCAGTACTTC. Translating gives CASSSRGPISYEQYF.

This clonotype has only a few counts. The rearrangement joins TRBV6-5 to TRBJ2-3; 11 positions match TRBD2. The J segment lost 2 bases and the V segment lost 6 bases, leaving 7 bases of the junction unmatched. Germline assignment: CDR1 MNHEY and CDR2 SVGAGI. This CDR3 comprises 16 residues. The CDR3 region has the DNA TGTGCCAGCAGCCCTCTAGCGGGGGGACCCACAGATACGCAGTATTTT. The encoded protein is CASSPLAGGPTDTQYF.

The chain couples TRBV9 to TRBJ2-1, with no clear D. The CDR3 loop spans 14 amino acids. Per germline, CDR1 SGDLS and CDR2 YYNGEE. The V and J ends lost 0 bases and 6 bases respectively, with 10 bases between them. CDR3 coding DNA: TGTGCCAGCAGCGTAGGGTACAGTATCAATGAGCAGTTCTTC. This codes for CASSVGYSINEQFF.

This clonotype was seen only a few times. J is TRBJ2-5 and V is TRBV7-6, with a weak D call TRBD1 (5 bases). V lost 4 bases and J 1 base, leaving 13 bases between the germline ends. This CDR3 is 15 amino acids long. Germline CDR1 and CDR2: SGHVS and FNYEAQ. CDR3 protein: CASSSKTGIQETQYF. The CDR3 DNA sequence: TGTGCCAGCAGCTCAAAAACAGGAATCCAAGAGACCCAGTACTTC.

This clonotype came up a few times. The rearrangement uses TRBV3-1 and TRBJ2-7; 9 nucleotides match TRBD1. Germline V gene lookup returns CDR1 LGHDT and CDR2 YNNKEL (reference sequence). The CDR3 has 15 residues. The trim removed 8 bases at V and 5 bases at J, leaving 13 bases unmatched. The CDR3 here is CASSHPGQGYNEQYF. The CDR3 coding sequence is TGTGCCAGCTCCCACCCAGGACAGGGGTACAACGAGCAGTACTTC.

This clonotype turned up a few times. The chain couples TRBV12-3 or TRBV12-4 to TRBJ1-2; D is perhaps TRBD1 (5 bases). Trimming shortened V by 6 bases and J by 7 bases, and 15 bases separated the two germline ends. The CDR3 loop spans 13 amino acids. The CDR3 is CASSTGPALGYTF. The CDR3 bases are TGTGCCAGCAGCACAGGCCCGGCCCTTGGCTACACCTTC.